This is a list of T cell receptor beta chains from one sample in a study of cytomegalovirus exposure and HLA in healthy donors. Sequenced by immunoSEQ multiplex PCR; TCRdb stores in-frame clones only, minus some. In the table there are 90,000 to 140,000 clones, approximately 82% of which are singletons. Material for sequencing was PBMCs. Source of these receptors: a middle-aged man in good health and CMV-seropositive. Each CDR3 is given with its conserved first and last residue. A D gene is named only where the DNA matches it firmly. Only part of the rows carry a size: once, few, many, or a class if the clone is expanded.

D: -; V: TRBV18; size: few; J: TRBJ1-1; DNA: TGTGCCAGCTCGCCACAGGGAGGGACTGAAGCTTTCTTT; CDR3: CASSPQGGTEAFF
D: TRBD2; V: TRBV2; size: -; J: TRBJ2-5; DNA: TGTGCCAGCAAAGGGAGAGCGGGGGCGGGAGAGACCCAGTACTTC; CDR3: CASKGRAGAGETQYF
D: TRBD1; V: TRBV5-8; size: -; J: TRBJ2-3; DNA: TGTGCCAGCAATTCCGGGACAGGGATTTCTAGCACAGATACGCAGTATTTT; CDR3: CASNSGTGISSTDTQYF
D: TRBD1; V: TRBV29-1; size: -; J: TRBJ2-3; DNA: TGCAGCGTTGAAGGAGGCGACAGGGGTCTAGGAACGCAGTATTTT; CDR3: CSVEGGDRGLGTQYF
D: -; V: TRBV4-3; size: -; J: TRBJ2-4; DNA: TGCGCCACTCAGGGGACACACAGACGGGACATTCAGTACTTC; CDR3: CATQGTHRRDIQYF
D: -; V: TRBV6-6; size: -; J: TRBJ1-3; DNA: TGTGCCAGCAGTACAGGGAGCTCTGGAAACACCATATATTTT; CDR3: CASSTGSSGNTIYF
D: -; V: TRBV6-5; size: -; J: TRBJ2-5; DNA: TGTGCCAGCAGTTACGCGGAGACCCAGTACTTC; CDR3: CASSYAETQYF
D: TRBD2; V: TRBV7-3; size: few; J: TRBJ2-2; DNA: TGTGCCAGCAGCTTAGCGGGGGCCGGGGAGCTGTTTTTT; CDR3: CASSLAGAGELFF
D: -; V: TRBV11-3; size: once; J: TRBJ2-5; DNA: TGTGCCAGCAGCCCTATCCACCGGGGACTCACGGGAGAGACCCAGTACTTC; CDR3: CASSPIHRGLTGETQYF
D: TRBD2; V: TRBV11-3; size: -; J: TRBJ2-3; DNA: TGTGCCAGCACCCATGGACTAGCGGGAGGCCAGGGGGATACGCAGTATTTT; CDR3: CASTHGLAGGQGDTQYF
D: TRBD1; V: TRBV18; size: once; J: TRBJ2-3; DNA: TGTGCCAGCTCCTCGGGACAGGGCCCACCAGGTACGCAGTATTTT; CDR3: CASSSGQGPPGTQYF
D: TRBD1; V: TRBV5-6; size: -; J: TRBJ2-7; DNA: TGTGCCAGCAGCAGTCCCGGGACAGGTACCGAGCAGTACTTC; CDR3: CASSSPGTGTEQYF
D: TRBD2; V: TRBV19; size: -; J: TRBJ2-2; DNA: TGTGCCAGTAGTTTTACTGGAAAGCGGGGGGGCACCGGGGAGCTGTTTTTT; CDR3: CASSFTGKRGGTGELFF
D: -; V: TRBV5-1; size: -; J: TRBJ1-1; DNA: TGCGCCAGCAGCCGAACGAGCGGGGGCACTGAAGCTTTCTTT; CDR3: CASSRTSGGTEAFF
D: TRBD1; V: TRBV15; size: -; J: TRBJ1-2; DNA: TGTGCCACCAGCAGACCCGGGACAGGGTGGAATGGCTACACCTTC; CDR3: CATSRPGTGWNGYTF
D: -; V: TRBV5-8; size: -; J: TRBJ1-2; DNA: TGTGCCAGCAGCTTGGCTCGCAGTGCTAACTATGGCTACACCTTC; CDR3: CASSLARSANYGYTF
D: TRBD2; V: TRBV19; size: -; J: TRBJ2-6; DNA: TGTGCCGGGGGGGTCGGGGCCAACGTCCTGGCTTTC; CDR3: CAGGVGANVLAF
D: TRBD1; V: TRBV30; size: few; J: TRBJ2-7; DNA: TGTGCCTGGAGTTGGCGGTGTTTCTACTACTACAGGGGCTGGTGCGAGCAGTACTTC; CDR3: CAWSWRCFYYYRGWCEQYF
D: -; V: TRBV4-2; size: -; J: TRBJ2-7; DNA: TGTGCCAGCAGCCAAGAGCCGGGTGGCTACGAGCAGTACTTC; CDR3: CASSQEPGGYEQYF
D: TRBD2; V: TRBV5-3; size: once; J: TRBJ2-1; DNA: TGTGCCAGAAGCTTCGGAAGCGGGGGGGAAACCTACAATGAGCAGTTCTTC; CDR3: CARSFGSGGETYNEQFF
D: -; V: TRBV11-3; size: -; J: TRBJ2-1; DNA: TGTGCCAGCAGCTTAGTGGGGGGTAAGGGCTACAATGAGCAGTTCTTC; CDR3: CASSLVGGKGYNEQFF
D: -; V: TRBV7-8; size: -; J: TRBJ2-7; DNA: TGTGCCAGCAGCATGGCGGGGACCTACGAGCAGTACTTC; CDR3: CASSMAGTYEQYF
D: TRBD2; V: TRBV11-2; size: -; J: TRBJ2-7; DNA: TGTGCCAGCAGCTCCCGACTTTTCGGACTAGCGGGAGACAGGGACGAGCAGTACTTC; CDR3: CASSSRLFGLAGDRDEQYF
D: TRBD1; V: TRBV7-7; size: once; J: TRBJ2-5; DNA: TGTGCTAGCAGCTTAGGGGTGGGGCAGGGGGCCGGAGAGACCCAGTACTTC; CDR3: CASSLGVGQGAGETQYF
D: -; V: TRBV18; size: few; J: TRBJ1-1; DNA: TGTGCCAGCTCACAGCGTCAGGGAGGCACTGAAGCTTTCTTT; CDR3: CASSQRQGGTEAFF
D: TRBD1; V: TRBV7-2; size: -; J: TRBJ1-2; DNA: TGTGCCAGCAGCTTAGCGGTAACAGGGGGCGAAAGCTATGGCTACACCTTC; CDR3: CASSLAVTGGESYGYTF
D: TRBD1; V: TRBV19; size: once; J: TRBJ1-5; DNA: TGTGCCAGTAGGCCGCCGACAGGGAGTAATCAGCCCCAGCATTTT; CDR3: CASRPPTGSNQPQHF
D: -; V: TRBV7-9; size: once; J: TRBJ2-1; DNA: TGTGCCAGCAGCTTAGACAACAATGAGCAGTTCTTC; CDR3: CASSLDNNEQFF
D: TRBD2; V: TRBV18; size: -; J: TRBJ2-7; DNA: TGTGCCAGCTCACCAACCACTAGCGGGGGCGCCTACGAGCAGTACTTC; CDR3: CASSPTTSGGAYEQYF
D: TRBD2; V: TRBV4-1; size: few; J: TRBJ2-6; DNA: TGCGCCAGCAGCTCTAGCGGGAGTGGGGCCAACGTCCTGACTTTC; CDR3: CASSSSGSGANVLTF
D: -; V: TRBV6-1; size: -; J: TRBJ1-4; DNA: TGTGCCAGCAGTGGGGTGGGGGCCGGGGAAAAACTGTTTTTT; CDR3: CASSGVGAGEKLFF
D: -; V: TRBV19; size: -; J: TRBJ2-7; DNA: TGTGCCAGTAGTGGGGGCCCATTTAGCAGGTCCTACGAGCAGTACTTC; CDR3: CASSGGPFSRSYEQYF
D: -; V: TRBV11-2; size: -; J: TRBJ2-2; DNA: TGTGCCAGCAGCTTAGTGGGTAGAGGCACCGGGGAGCTGTTTTTT; CDR3: CASSLVGRGTGELFF
D: TRBD1; V: TRBV10-2; size: few; J: TRBJ1-2; DNA: TGCGCCAGCAGGACAGGGGGCGACTATGGCTACACCTTC; CDR3: CASRTGGDYGYTF
D: TRBD1; V: TRBV6-6; size: -; J: TRBJ2-1; DNA: TGTGCCAGCAGTCTCGGGACAGGGGGTTCCTACAATGAGCAGTTCTTC; CDR3: CASSLGTGGSYNEQFF
D: TRBD2; V: TRBV7-9; size: -; J: TRBJ2-3; DNA: TGTGCCAGCAGCACCGGGACTAACTACCCAGCAGATACGCAGTATTTT; CDR3: CASSTGTNYPADTQYF
D: TRBD1; V: TRBV5-4; size: -; J: TRBJ1-2; DNA: TGTGCCAGCAGCCGGACAGGGACCTATGGCTACACCTTC; CDR3: CASSRTGTYGYTF
D: -; V: TRBV28; size: -; J: TRBJ2-3; DNA: TGTGCCAGCACGAGCACAGATACGCAGTATTTT; CDR3: CASTSTDTQYF
D: TRBD2; V: TRBV6-1; size: -; J: TRBJ2-5; DNA: TGTGCCAGCAGGGGACTAGCGGGTGTAGAGACCCAGTACTTC; CDR3: CASRGLAGVETQYF
D: -; V: TRBV6-1; size: -; J: TRBJ2-5; DNA: TGTGCCAGCACCAGGGGCCCACAAGAGACCCAGTACTTC; CDR3: CASTRGPQETQYF
D: -; V: TRBV30; size: -; J: TRBJ1-1; DNA: TGTGCCTGGACTAAAAGGGAGGGGTTCATGAGTTCTAACACTGAAGCTTTCTTT; CDR3: CAWTKREGFMSSNTEAFF
D: TRBD2; V: TRBV2; size: -; J: TRBJ2-1; DNA: TGTGCCAACACACTAGCGGGAGATGGGAATGAGCAGTTCTTC; CDR3: CANTLAGDGNEQFF
D: -; V: TRBV7-2; size: -; J: TRBJ1-1; DNA: TGTGCCAGCAGTCTGGGGGGGGCGATTTTAGAAGCTTTCTTT; CDR3: CASSLGGAILEAFF
D: TRBD1; V: TRBV6-5; size: -; J: TRBJ1-1; DNA: TGTGCCAGCAGTTACCCGGGACAGGGGAGCACTGAAGCTTTCTTT; CDR3: CASSYPGQGSTEAFF
D: TRBD1; V: TRBV5-7; size: once; J: TRBJ2-7; DNA: TGTGCCAGCAGCTCGGGACAGGGTCTCCTCGAGCAGTACTTC; CDR3: CASSSGQGLLEQYF
D: -; V: TRBV15; size: -; J: TRBJ1-6; DNA: TGTGCCACCAGCCCCCTGGGGGGGTCCTATAATTCACCCCTCCACTTT; CDR3: CATSPLGGSYNSPLHF
D: -; V: TRBV7-3; size: -; J: TRBJ1-1; DNA: TGTGTCAGCAGCCCCGTGCGGGGGACTGAAGCTTTCTTT; CDR3: CVSSPVRGTEAFF
D: TRBD1; V: TRBV11-2; size: few; J: TRBJ2-2; DNA: TGTGCCAGCAGCTCGGTGACAGGGGCCGGGGAGCTGTTTTTT; CDR3: CASSSVTGAGELFF
D: TRBD1; V: TRBV7-2; size: -; J: TRBJ1-1; DNA: TGTGCCAGCAGCTTTCGACAGGGACGACCGTTCACTGAAGCTTTCTTT; CDR3: CASSFRQGRPFTEAFF